Listed here are 18 T cell receptor beta chains from one sample, sequenced in a study of molecular identifiers for immune sequencing clone quantification. MiXCR was run by TCRdb on the PCR reads, yielding one entry per CDR3 protein. The sample contains hundreds of thousands of distinct CDR3 sequences, approximately 24% of which appear only once. Sequenced input: naive CD8+ T cells from blood, with Jurkat cell RNA spiked in. The subset denotes: FACS-sorted CD8+CD4-CCR7+CD45RA+ naive T cells. These TCRs come from a human donor in good health. Some libraries in this study had Jurkat cell RNA spiked in.

In regard to this clonotype: A much larger clone differs from this one at a single base, so this may be a read error. V is TRBV2 and J is TRBJ2-3; the D gene could be TRBD1 or TRBD2 (5 bases each). The germline V gene has CDR1 SNHLY and CDR2 FYNNEI. The V end was cut by 7 bases, the J end by 4 bases, with 30 bases between. The CDR3 extends over 19 amino acids. CDR3: CASMGWGRDHLSSSDTQYF. The CDR3 DNA follows: TGTGCCAGCATGGGATGGGGCCGGGACCACCTTTCGAGCTCAGATACGCAGTATTTT.

About this clonotype itself: A much larger clonotype is one base distant, so this may be a read error. The rearrangement links TRBV27 to TRBJ1-4; D not resolved. This CDR3 region has 15 residues. The germline CDR1 and CDR2 sequences are MNHEY and SMNVEV (reference sequence). Trimming stripped 5 bases from V and 5 bases from J, with 15 bases between. The CDR3 loop reads CASSPSGNLNEKLFF. In DNA form, the CDR3 reads TGTGCCAGCAGTCCATCAGGCAACTTGAATGAAAAACTGTTTTTT.

In its sample, this clonotype was seen a few times. The chain employs TRBV4-3 and TRBJ2-1; TRBD1 agrees at 7 bases. The junction had 11 bases not matched to a gene; V was cut back by 3 bases and J by 6 bases. Germline lookup yields CDR1 LGHNA and CDR2 YSLEER. The CDR3 totals 16 residues. The CDR3 here is CASSQTVGGFFNEQFF. In nucleotides, the CDR3 is TGCGCCAGCAGCCAGACGGTAGGGGGCTTTTTCAATGAGCAGTTCTTC.

There are a few counts of this clonotype. This sequence joins TRBV7-9 and TRBJ2-1; possible D gene TRBD2, 7 bases. Trimming removed 1 base from V and 5 bases from J, with 18 bases in between. The germline V gene encodes CDR1 SEHNR and CDR2 FQNEAQ (reference sequence). There are 17 residues in the CDR3. The CDR3 is CASSLVSGPGGNNEQFF. The CDR3 DNA sequence: TGTGCCAGCAGCTTAGTTAGTGGACCGGGGGGCAACAATGAGCAGTTCTTC.

The chain carries TRBV11-2 and TRBJ2-7; 8 bases align to TRBD1. The CDR3 consists of 13 residues. After removal of 3 bases from V and 5 bases from J, the junction contained 3 bases not matched to a gene. Germline lookup yields CDR1 SGHAT and CDR2 FQNNGV. Here the CDR3 DNA reads TGTGCCAGCAGCTTTGGACAGGGTAACGAGCAGTACTTC. It codes for CASSFGQGNEQYF.

The chain recombines TRBV7-9 with TRBJ2-7, with 7 bases aligning to TRBD1. The junction had 9 bases not matched to a gene; V was cut back by 3 bases and J by 4 bases. The CDR3 runs 15 residues. CDR1 is SEHNR and CDR2 is FQNEAQ in the germline V gene (reference sequence). The CDR3 DNA follows: TGTGCCAGCAGCTTCCCGACAGGGCGCCCTTACGAGCAGTACTTC. Translation: CASSFPTGRPYEQYF. The whole variable domain, filled in from reference TRBV7-9 and TRBJ2-7, reads DTGVSQNPRHKITKRGQNVTFRCDPISEHNRLYWYRQTLGQGPEFLTYFQNEAQLEKSRLLSDRFSAERPKGSFSTLEIQRTEQGDSAMYLCASSFPTGRPYEQYFGPGTRLTVT.

This chain links TRBV6-5 with TRBJ2-1; TRBD2 aligns across 10 bases. Germline V lookup: CDR1 MNHEY, CDR2 SVGAGI. The CDR3 is made up of 16 amino acids. V was clipped by 2 bases and J by 4 bases; unmatched bases: 5. The CDR3 region is CASSYLASGSYNEQFF. The CDR3 DNA sequence: TGTGCCAGCAGTTACCTGGCTAGCGGGAGTTACAATGAGCAGTTCTTC.

This clonotype came up once. The genes are TRBV5-1 and TRBJ2-7; TRBD1 matches at 9 bases. V was pared by 4 bases and J by 0 bases, with 8 bases of the junction left unmatched. Looked up from germline, CDR1 is SGHRS and CDR2 is YFSETQ. The CDR3 is 16 amino acids. The CDR3 spells CASSPGQGHSSYEQYF. In DNA, the CDR3 is TGCGCCAGCAGCCCAGGACAGGGGCACAGCTCCTACGAGCAGTACTTC.

The chain recombines TRBV9 with TRBJ2-1, with TRBD2 matching over 10 bases. Per germline, CDR1 SGDLS and CDR2 YYNGEE. The CDR3 spans 15 residues. J was trimmed by 8 bases and V by 3 bases; bases with no gene match: 8. Here the CDR3 DNA reads TGTGCCAGCAGCGCGGGACTAGCGAGCTTGGATGAGCAGTTCTTC. Translated: CASSAGLASLDEQFF.

The sample holds many counts of this clonotype. The rearrangement joins TRBV5-5 to TRBJ1-1; TRBD1 might be the D (6 bases). V lost 0 bases, J lost 7 bases, and 16 bases lay in between. Germline CDR1 and CDR2: SGHKS and YYEKEE (reference sequence). The CDR3 consists of 15 residues. CDR3: CASSLALPQGYEAFF. CDR3 in DNA: TGTGCCAGCAGCTTGGCCCTACCACAGGGATATGAAGCTTTCTTT. Complete variable domain (other parts from reference TRBV5-5 and TRBJ1-1): DAGVTQSPTHLIKTRGQQVTLRCSPISGHKSVSWYQQVLGQGPQFIFQYYEKEERGRGNFPDRFSARQFPNYSSELNVNALLLGDSALYLCASSLALPQGYEAFFGQGTRLTVV.

This clonotype was counted at least ten times. The chain is built from TRBV4-3 and TRBJ2-7; possibly TRBD1 for D (6 bases). Trimming shortened V by 1 base and J by 1 base, and 11 bases separated the two germline ends. This CDR3 region has 15 residues. Germline V gene sequence: CDR1 LGHNA, CDR2 YSLEER. This chain's CDR3 is CASSQGRQASYEQYF. The CDR3 nucleotides are TGCGCCAGCAGCCAAGGCCGACAGGCTTCCTACGAGCAGTACTTC.

A few counts support this clonotype. The rearrangement links TRBV28 to TRBJ1-1; 9 nucleotides line up with TRBD1. This CDR3 has 16 amino acids. After removal of 3 bases from V and 7 bases from J, the junction contained 12 bases not matched to a gene. Germline V gives CDR1 MDHEN, CDR2 SYDVKM. The CDR3 DNA reads as TGTGCCAGCAGTTTTTCTATCCGGACAGGGGTAGGTGAAGCTTTCTTT. It yields the protein CASSFSIRTGVGEAFF.

The chain couples TRBV14 to TRBJ1-4, with D uncertain. V dropped 1 base and J dropped 3 bases, with 9 bases sitting between them. Germline-derived CDR1 and CDR2 are SGHDN and FVKESK. The CDR3 spans 15 residues. The CDR3 nucleotides read TGTGCCAGCAGCCAAGCAGGAGCAGCTAATGAAAAACTGTTTTTT. This translates into CASSQAGAANEKLFF.

This clonotype turned up a few times. J is TRBJ1-6 and V is TRBV6-5, with D unclear. The germline CDR1 and CDR2 sequences are MNHEY and SVGAGI. The CDR3 has 15 amino acids. V was trimmed by 4 bases and J by 6 bases, leaving 13 bases between them. This CDR3 is CASSCSEAVNSPLHF. The CDR3 nucleotides read TGTGCCAGCAGTTGCTCGGAAGCAGTTAATTCACCCCTCCACTTT.

This clonotype was detected ten times or more. The J gene is TRBJ2-1, the V gene TRBV4-3; a possible D gene is TRBD1 (6 bases). Per the germline V gene, CDR1 is LGHNA and CDR2 is YSLEER. CDR3 length: 14 residues. Trimming removed 4 bases at V and 6 bases at J, with 13 bases between. The CDR3 coding sequence is TGCGCCAGCAGCCCCGACAGGACACGCAATGAGCAGTTCTTC. Translated, it gives CASSPDRTRNEQFF.

This clonotype was observed at least ten times. The CDR3 sequence is CASSEPGGSSYEQYF. The CDR3 nucleotides read TGTGCCAGCAGTGAACCCGGTGGGAGCAGCTACGAGCAGTACTTC. V gene TRBV25-1 combines with J gene TRBJ2-7; D is perhaps TRBD2 (5 bases). Germline CDR1 MGHDK, CDR2 SYGVNS. This CDR3 region has 15 residues. Trimming cost V 2 bases and J 3 bases, with 14 bases left between them.

About this clonotype itself: Its ends do not fully match the called genes, so a read error is possible. The V and J genes are TRBV5-3 and TRBJ2-3; 11 bases are a match to TRBD2. TRBV5-3 falls under the ORF class, with uncertain function. The CDR3 sequence is 21 residues long. This chain's CDR3 is CARSCPKLAGARIPSTDTRYF. CDR3 bases: TGTGCCAGAAGCTGCCCAAAACTAGCGGGAGCCCGAATTCCTAGCACAGATACGCGGTATTTT.

The gene calls are TRBV27 and TRBJ1-6; D possibly corresponds to TRBD1 (5 bases). This CDR3 is built from 16 residues. Germline CDR1 reads MNHEY; CDR2 reads SMNVEV (reference sequence). With 6 bases removed from V and 5 bases from J, the gap between germline ends came to 17 bases. For the CDR3, the DNA is TGTGCCAGCAGCCCTGTTCGGGACGTACATAATTCACCCCTCCACTTT. This gives the protein CASSPVRDVHNSPLHF.